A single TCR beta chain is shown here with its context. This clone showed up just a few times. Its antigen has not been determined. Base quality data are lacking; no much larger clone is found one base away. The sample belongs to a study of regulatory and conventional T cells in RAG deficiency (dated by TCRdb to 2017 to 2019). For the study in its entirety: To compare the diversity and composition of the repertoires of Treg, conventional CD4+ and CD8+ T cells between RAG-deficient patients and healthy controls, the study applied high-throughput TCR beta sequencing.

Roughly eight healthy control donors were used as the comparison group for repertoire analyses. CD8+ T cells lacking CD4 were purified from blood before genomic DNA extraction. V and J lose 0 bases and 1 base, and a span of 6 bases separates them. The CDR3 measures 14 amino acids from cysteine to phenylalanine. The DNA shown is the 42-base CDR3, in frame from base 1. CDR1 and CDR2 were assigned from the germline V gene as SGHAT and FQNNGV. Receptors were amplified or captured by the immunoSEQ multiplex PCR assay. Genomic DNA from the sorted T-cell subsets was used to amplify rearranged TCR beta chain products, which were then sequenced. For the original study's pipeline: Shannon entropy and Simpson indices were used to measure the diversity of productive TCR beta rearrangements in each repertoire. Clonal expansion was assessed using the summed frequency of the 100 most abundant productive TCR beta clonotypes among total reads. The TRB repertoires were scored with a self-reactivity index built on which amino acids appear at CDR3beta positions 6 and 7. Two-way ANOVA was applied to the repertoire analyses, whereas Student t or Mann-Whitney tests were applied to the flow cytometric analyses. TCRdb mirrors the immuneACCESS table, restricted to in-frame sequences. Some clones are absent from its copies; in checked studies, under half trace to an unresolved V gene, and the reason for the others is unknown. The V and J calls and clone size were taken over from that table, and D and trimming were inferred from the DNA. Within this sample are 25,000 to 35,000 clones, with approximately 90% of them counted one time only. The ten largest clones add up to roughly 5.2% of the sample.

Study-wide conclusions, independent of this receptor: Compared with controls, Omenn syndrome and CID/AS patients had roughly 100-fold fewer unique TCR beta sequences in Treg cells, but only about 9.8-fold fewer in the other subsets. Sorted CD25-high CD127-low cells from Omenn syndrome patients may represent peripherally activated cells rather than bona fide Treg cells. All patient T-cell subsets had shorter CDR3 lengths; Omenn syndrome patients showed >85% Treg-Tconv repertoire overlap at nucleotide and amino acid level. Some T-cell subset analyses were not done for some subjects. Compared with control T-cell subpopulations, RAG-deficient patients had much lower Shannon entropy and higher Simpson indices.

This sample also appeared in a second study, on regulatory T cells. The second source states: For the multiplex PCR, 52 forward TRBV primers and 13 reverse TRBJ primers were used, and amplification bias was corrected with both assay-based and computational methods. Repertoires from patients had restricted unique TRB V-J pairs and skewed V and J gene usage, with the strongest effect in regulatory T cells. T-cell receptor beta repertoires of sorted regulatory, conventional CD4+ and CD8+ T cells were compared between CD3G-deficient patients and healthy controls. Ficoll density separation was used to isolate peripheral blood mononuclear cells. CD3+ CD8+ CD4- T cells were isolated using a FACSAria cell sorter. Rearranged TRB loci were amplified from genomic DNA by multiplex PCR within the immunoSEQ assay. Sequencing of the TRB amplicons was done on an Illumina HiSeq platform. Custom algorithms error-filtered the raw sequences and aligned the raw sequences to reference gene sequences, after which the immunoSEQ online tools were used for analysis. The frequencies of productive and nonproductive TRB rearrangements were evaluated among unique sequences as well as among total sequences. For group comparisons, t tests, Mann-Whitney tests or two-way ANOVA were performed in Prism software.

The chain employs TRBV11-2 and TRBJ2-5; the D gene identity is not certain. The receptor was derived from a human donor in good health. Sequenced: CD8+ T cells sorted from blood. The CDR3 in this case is CASSLERIQETQYF. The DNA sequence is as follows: TGTGCCAGCAGCTTAGAGAGGATCCAAGAGACCCAGTACTTC.